These 11 T cell receptor beta chains were sequenced from one sample in a study of T cells in Graves' hyperthyroidism and ophthalmopathy. RNA transcripts served as the template for amplifying TCR beta CDR3 regions. A set of HTBI primers served as the primers for a first-round RT-PCR of the TCR CDR3. Via MiXCR, TCRdb re-called the multiplex PCR reads, giving one row per CDR3 protein. The sample consists of 400,000 or so distinct CDR3 sequences, around 15% of them appearing once. Sequencing input: blood. The origin of the receptors is a woman in her fifties or sixties with Graves' ophthalmopathy.

This chain connects TRBV6-1 to TRBJ2-5; no definite D call. Trimming left V 8 bases short and J 7 bases short, with 20 bases between. The CDR3 length is 14 residues. Germline CDR1 and CDR2: MNHNS and SASEGT. CDR3 coding DNA: TGTGCCAGCGTCGAACTCGGCGGCGGTGGGACCCAGTACTTC. Its protein is CASVELGGGGTQYF.

This clonotype appeared a few times. This chain links TRBV5-5 with TRBJ2-5; 8 bases agree with TRBD1. Germline CDR1 and CDR2: SGHKS and YYEKEE (reference sequence). V was clipped by 3 bases and J by 4 bases; unmatched bases: 5. This CDR3 is built from 14 residues. The CDR3 reads CASSYDRGRETQYF. The CDR3 DNA follows: TGTGCCAGCAGCTATGACAGGGGACGAGAGACCCAGTACTTC.

This clonotype was seen many times. This chain links TRBV20-1 with TRBJ2-1; 10 nucleotides agree with TRBD2. The V gene's germline CDR1 is DFQATT and CDR2 SNEGSKA (reference sequence). The CDR3 has 15 residues. V dropped 5 bases and J dropped 7; count of bases not matched to a gene: 11. The CDR3 loop reads CSAPPGTSAVNEQFF. The CDR3, as DNA: TGCAGTGCTCCGCCCGGGACTAGCGCAGTGAATGAGCAGTTCTTC.

In this sample, this clonotype turned up many times. The chain employs TRBV20-1 and TRBJ2-7; TRBD2 matches at 7 bases. In germline, CDR1 is DFQATT, CDR2 SNEGSKA (reference sequence). The CDR3 loop spans 13 amino acids. The V gene end was trimmed by 0 bases and the J gene end by 4 bases; junction bases not matched to a gene: 3. DNA for the CDR3: TGCAGTGCTAGAGAGGGGGGGGTATACGAGCAGTACTTC. This codes for CSAREGGVYEQYF.

This clonotype has ten or more counts. The V gene is TRBV3-1, the J gene TRBJ2-7, with TRBD1 matching 10 bases. V gave up 3 bases and J gave up 2 bases; unmatched junction bases: 7. The CDR3 totals 16 residues. Germline lookup yields CDR1 LGHDT and CDR2 YNNKEL (reference sequence). CDR3 DNA sequence: TGTGCCAGCAGCCAGCCCTGGACAGGGGGGACCTACGAGCAGTACTTC. This codes for CASSQPWTGGTYEQYF.

This clonotype was picked up many times. V and J are TRBV20-1 and TRBJ2-7, with 13 bases aligning to TRBD2. CDR1 is DFQATT and CDR2 is SNEGSKA in the germline V gene (reference sequence). This CDR3 spans 14 amino acids. For the CDR3, the DNA is TGCAGCGCCAGACCCGGGACTAGCGGGAACGAGCAGTACTTC. Translation: CSARPGTSGNEQYF.

This clonotype was counted only a few times. The chain is built from TRBV7-2 and TRBJ2-2; 9 positions agree with TRBD2. The CDR3 is 16 residues long. V gave up 1 base and J gave up 6 bases; unmatched junction bases: 6. Germline CDR1 and CDR2: SGHTA and FQGNSA. The CDR3 nucleotides are TGTGCCAGCAGCTTAGATCCGCGGGAGGGCCCCGGGGAGCTGTTTTTT. Residues: CASSLDPREGPGELFF.

This clonotype showed up just a few times. The chain couples TRBV19 to TRBJ2-7; D is unclear. V was shortened by 9 bases and J by 2 bases, with 14 bases between the two germline ends. Germline V gene data show CDR1 as LNHDA and CDR2 as SQIVND (reference sequence). The CDR3 is made up of 13 amino acids. Written as DNA, the CDR3 is TGTGCCAGCCCCCCTTTGGCGCCCTACGAGCAGTACTTC. Residues: CASPPLAPYEQYF.

This chain connects TRBV5-1 to TRBJ2-3; D possibly corresponds to TRBD1 (5 bases). Germline assignment: CDR1 SGHRS and CDR2 YFSETQ. With 4 bases removed from V and 0 bases from J, the gap between germline ends came to 21 bases. CDR3 length: 18 residues. The chain's CDR3 is CASSLGHVRTTSTDTQYF. In DNA form, the CDR3 reads TGCGCCAGCAGCCTCGGACACGTTCGGACGACTAGCACAGATACGCAGTATTTT. Combining the CDR3 with reference TRBV5-1 and TRBJ2-3 gives the whole variable domain KAGVTQTPRYLIKTRGQQVTLSCSPISGHRSVSWYQQTPGQGLQFLFEYFSETQRNKGNFPGRFSGRQFSNSRSEMNVSTLELGDSALYLCASSLGHVRTTSTDTQYFGPGTRLTVL.

This clonotype was counted at least ten times. This chain joins TRBV18 and TRBJ2-7; 8 positions match TRBD2. V lost 6 bases, J lost 5 bases, and 9 bases stayed unmatched. Looked up from germline, CDR1 is KGHSH and CDR2 is LQKENI. The CDR3 length is 14 residues. The CDR3 loop is CASSTTGGDHEQYF. Here the CDR3 DNA reads TGTGCCAGCTCTACGACGGGGGGGGATCACGAGCAGTACTTC.

A note on this clonotype: A much more abundant neighbour one base away suggests this may be a read error. CDR3 coding DNA: TGTGCCAGCAGCTCGGCTCCGGACGGACCACAAGAGACCCAGTACTTC. This sequence encodes CASSSAPDGPQETQYF. The V call is TRBV7-8, the J call TRBJ2-5; no definite D call. CDR1 is SGHVS, CDR2 FQNEAQ, per germline. Trimming pared 4 bases from V and 2 bases from J, leaving 17 bases between. The CDR3 consists of 16 residues. The full variable domain, its missing parts supplied by reference TRBV7-8 and TRBJ2-5, is GAGVSQSPRYKVAKRGQDVALRCDPISGHVSLFWYQQALGQGPEFLTYFQNEAQLDKSGLPSDRFFAERPEGSVSTLKIQRTQQEDSAVYLCASSSAPDGPQETQYFGPGTRLLVL.